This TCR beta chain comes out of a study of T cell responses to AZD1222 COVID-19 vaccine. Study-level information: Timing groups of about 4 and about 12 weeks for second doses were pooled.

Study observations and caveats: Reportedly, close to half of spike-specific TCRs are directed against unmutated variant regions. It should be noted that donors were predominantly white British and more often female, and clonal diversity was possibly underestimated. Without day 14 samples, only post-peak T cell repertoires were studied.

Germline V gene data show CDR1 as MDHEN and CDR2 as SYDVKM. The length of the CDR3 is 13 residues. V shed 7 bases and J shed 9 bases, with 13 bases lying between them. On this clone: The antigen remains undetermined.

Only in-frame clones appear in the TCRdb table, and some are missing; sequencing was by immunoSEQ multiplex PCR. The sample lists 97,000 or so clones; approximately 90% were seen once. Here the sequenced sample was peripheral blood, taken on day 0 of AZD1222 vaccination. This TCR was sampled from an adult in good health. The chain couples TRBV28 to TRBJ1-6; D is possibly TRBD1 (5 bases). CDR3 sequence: CASKGILLSPLHF. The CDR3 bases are TGTGCCAGCAAGGGGATTCTTCTTTCACCCCTCCACTTT.